These 26 T cell receptor beta chains share one sample of origin, sequenced in a study of T cell responses to AZD1222 COVID-19 vaccine. TCRdb keeps only in-frame clones here, not all; method: immunoSEQ multiplex PCR. The top ten clones hold roughly 3% of a sample with approximately 98,000 clones, about 82% of them seen once. The sample consisted of peripheral blood, taken on day 0 of AZD1222 vaccination. Receptors originate from an adult in good health.

J is TRBJ2-2 and V is TRBV6-1; no clear D gene. Germline V gene data show CDR1 as MNHNS and CDR2 as SASEGT. Between the trimmed V and J ends, which lost 2 bases and 15 bases, there was a span of 7 bases. This CDR3 is built from 10 residues. The CDR3: CASSEWAVFF. In nucleotides, the CDR3 is TGTGCCAGCAGTGAATGGGCCGTGTTTTTT.

The J gene is TRBJ1-5, the V gene TRBV5-1; D gene unclear. CDR1 and CDR2 (germline): SGHRS, YFSETQ. The length of the CDR3 is 15 residues. V lost 1 base, J lost 3 bases, and 11 bases lay in between. CDR3 sequence: CASSLIPDPNQPQHF. The CDR3 coding sequence is TGCGCCAGCAGCTTGATTCCGGATCCCAATCAGCCCCAGCATTTT.

This sequence joins TRBV19 and TRBJ1-2, with D possibly being TRBD1 (6 bases). CDR1 is LNHDA and CDR2 is SQIVND in the germline V gene (reference sequence). CDR3 size: 12 residues. Deletions cut 7 bases from V and 6 bases from J, with 12 bases between. In DNA form, the CDR3 reads TGTGCCAGTAAGGGCAGGGGCGATGGCTACACCTTC. As protein: CASKGRGDGYTF. The whole variable domain, filled in from reference TRBV19 and TRBJ1-2, reads DGGITQSPKYLFRKEGQNVTLSCEQNLNHDAMYWYRQDPGQGLRLIYYSQIVNDFQKGDIAEGYSVSREKKESFPLTVTSAQKNPTAFYLCASKGRGDGYTFGSGTRLTVV.

The chain uses TRBV6-5 and TRBJ2-3, with D possibly being TRBD1 (6 bases). The CDR3 extends over 15 amino acids. V was cut by 7 bases and J by 3 bases, with 17 bases left in between. Germline-derived CDR1 and CDR2 are MNHEY and SVGAGI. The CDR3 sequence is CASKRSRGDTDTQYF. The CDR3 nucleotides read TGTGCCAGCAAGCGGTCCAGGGGTGATACAGATACGCAGTATTTT.

The chain joins TRBV30 to TRBJ2-5; TRBD1 aligns across 8 bases. The CDR3 has 11 amino acids. Losses at the gene ends were 6 bases for V and 4 bases for J; bases not matched to a gene: 1. Germline V gene lookup returns CDR1 GTSNPN and CDR2 SVGIG (reference sequence). The CDR3 coding sequence is TGTGCCTGCCAGGGGGCAGAGACCCAGTACTTC. Its protein is CACQGAETQYF.

The chain links TRBV5-4 to TRBJ2-5; 7 bases are a match to TRBD1. The CDR3 has 15 residues. CDR1 is SGHNT, CDR2 YYREEE, per germline (reference sequence). After removal of 4 bases from V and 2 bases from J, the junction contained 8 bases not matched to a gene. Written as DNA, the CDR3 is TGTGCCAGCAGCCCCCACAGGGGTGAGCAAGAGACCCAGTACTTC. Translated: CASSPHRGEQETQYF.

The chain couples TRBV19 to TRBJ2-3; 13 bases agree with TRBD2. The germline V gene encodes CDR1 LNHDA and CDR2 SQIVND (reference sequence). The trim removed 5 bases at V and 3 bases at J, leaving 5 bases unmatched. The CDR3 has 16 residues. CDR3 amino acids: CASSLTSGGKTDTQYF. The CDR3, as DNA: TGTGCCAGTAGTTTGACTAGCGGGGGGAAGACAGATACGCAGTATTTT.

The chain joins TRBV28 to TRBJ1-2; D gene unclear. Germline lookup yields CDR1 MDHEN and CDR2 SYDVKM. The CDR3 runs 13 residues. V was pared by 4 bases and J by 6 bases, with 12 bases between. CDR3 DNA: TGTGCCAGCAGTTCCGCCCCTCGGGATGGCTACACCTTC. Protein: CASSSAPRDGYTF.

The V gene is TRBV9, the J gene TRBJ2-1; 7 nucleotides align to TRBD2. This CDR3 is 17 amino acids long. After removal of 2 bases from V and 6 bases from J, the junction contained 14 bases not matched to a gene. Germline-derived CDR1 and CDR2 are SGDLS and YYNGEE. This CDR3 reads CASSVSAAGLPVNEQFF. The DNA for the CDR3 is TGTGCCAGCAGCGTTTCGGCAGCGGGACTGCCAGTCAATGAGCAGTTCTTC.

CDR3 sequence reads: CSVEDLPPRAEAFF. The CDR3 DNA is TGCAGCGTTGAAGATCTTCCCCCGAGGGCTGAAGCTTTCTTT. The chain joins TRBV29-1 to TRBJ1-1, with D unresolved. Trimming took off 0 bases at V and 6 bases at J, with 14 bases between the two ends. The CDR3 has 14 amino acids. The germline V gene has CDR1 SQVTM and CDR2 ANQGSEA.

The chain has TRBV3-1 (or the pseudogene TRBV3-2) and TRBJ2-2; 9 nucleotides match TRBD1. In germline, CDR1 is LGHDT, CDR2 YNNKEL (reference sequence). The CDR3 length is 19 residues. J was trimmed by 6 bases and V by 0 bases; bases with no gene match: 14. This CDR3 is CASSQDLLSGTGQAGELFF. The CDR3 coding sequence is TGTGCCAGCAGCCAAGATCTTCTTTCGGGGACAGGGCAGGCCGGGGAGCTGTTTTTT.

The CDR3 loop reads CASSQTTGGRGEKLFF. DNA of the CDR3: TGCGCCAGCAGCCAAACGACAGGGGGCCGGGGTGAAAAACTGTTTTTT. This chain connects TRBV4-1 to TRBJ1-4; 10 nucleotides line up with TRBD1. Per germline, CDR1 MGHRA and CDR2 YSYEKL. Unmatched junction bases numbered 7, after V lost 2 bases and J lost 7 bases. The length of the CDR3 is 16 residues.

V usage is TRBV10-3 and J usage is TRBJ2-5; 7 nucleotides agree with TRBD1. The ends lost 0 bases at V and 5 bases at J; junction bases unmatched: 6. The CDR3 runs to 15 residues. Germline V gene data show CDR1 as ENHRY and CDR2 as SYGVKD. This chain's CDR3 is CAISESKGGWETQYF. CDR3 nucleotide sequence: TGTGCCATCAGTGAGTCGAAAGGGGGCTGGGAGACCCAGTACTTC.

The gene calls are TRBV6-1 and TRBJ2-5; unclear D gene. Germline-derived CDR1 and CDR2 are MNHNS and SASEGT. The CDR3 sequence is 15 residues long. V dropped 3 bases and J dropped 1 base, with 12 bases sitting between them. Here the CDR3 DNA reads TGTGCCAGCAGTGATCGCGCAGTGGGCCAAGAGACCCAGTACTTC. Its translation is CASSDRAVGQETQYF.

The chain combines TRBV11-2 with TRBJ2-7, with D possibly being TRBD1 (5 bases). Trimming took 0 bases from V and 2 from J, leaving 14 bases between them. The CDR3 is 16 residues long. Germline loops: CDR1 SGHAT, CDR2 FQNNGV. The CDR3 loop is CASSLDSGGQAYEQYF. The CDR3 nucleotides read TGTGCCAGCAGCTTAGATTCGGGTGGACAAGCCTACGAGCAGTACTTC.

The chain links TRBV6-1 to TRBJ1-1; the D gene is possibly TRBD1 (5 bases). CDR1 MNHNS and CDR2 SASEGT come from the germline V gene. The CDR3 length is 13 residues. With 6 bases removed from V and 4 bases from J, the gap between germline ends came to 12 bases. Here the CDR3 DNA reads TGTGCCAGCAGGTTCAGGGAGAGCACTGAAGCTTTCTTT. The encoded protein is CASRFRESTEAFF.

V and J are TRBV21-1 and TRBJ2-7; the listed D gene, TRBD2, was not tested against the DNA. TRBV21-1 is listed as a pseudogene. CDR3 length: 15 residues. CDR3 loop: CASSKVCLKAYEQYF. The CDR3 DNA is TGTGCCAGCAGCAAAGTGTGCCTAAAAGCCTACGAGCAGTACTTC.

The chain has TRBV7-8 and TRBJ1-3; D gene ambiguous. The germline gives CDR1 SGHVS, CDR2 FQNEAQ. V lost 5 bases to trimming and J lost 0 bases, with 11 bases between them. The CDR3 has 15 residues. The CDR3 sequence: CASSIGRDSGNTIYF. The CDR3 DNA reads as TGTGCCAGCAGCATCGGACGGGACTCTGGAAACACCATATATTTT.

V and J are TRBV10-1 and TRBJ1-1, with D perhaps TRBD1 (6 bases). With 0 bases removed from V and 8 bases from J, the gap between germline ends came to 16 bases. The length of the CDR3 is 15 residues. Germline lookup yields CDR1 WNHNN and CDR2 SYGVQD (reference sequence). The CDR3 DNA reads TGCGCCAGCAGTGAGTCGATTTCCGGGGGCAAGGAAGCTTTCTTT. It yields the protein CASSESISGGKEAFF.

Only one count was recorded for this clone. The V call is TRBV29-1, the J call TRBJ1-4, with D possibly TRBD1 on 6 matching bases. V lost 6 bases to trimming and J lost 3 bases, with 8 bases between them. The germline gives CDR1 SQVTM, CDR2 ANQGSEA. The length of the CDR3 is 12 residues. In DNA form, the CDR3 reads TGCAGCGTCAGGGGATCTAATGAAAAACTGTTTTTT. The encoded protein is CSVRGSNEKLFF.

This sequence joins TRBV7-9 and TRBJ2-7; weak D call: TRBD1 (5 bases). Germline-derived CDR1 and CDR2 are SEHNR and FQNEAQ (reference sequence). The CDR3 loop spans 14 amino acids. V dropped 2 bases and J dropped 2 bases, with 10 bases sitting between them. The CDR3 DNA reads TGTGCCAGCAGCTTAACAGTAGGGGCCTACGAGCAGTACTTC. Translating gives CASSLTVGAYEQYF.

This chain connects TRBV5-4 to TRBJ1-6, with 7 bases that match TRBD1. The CDR3 runs 16 residues. Germline CDR1 and CDR2: SGHNT and YYREEE (reference sequence). Trimming took 4 bases from V and 9 from J; bases not matched to a gene: 13. For the CDR3, the DNA is TGTGCCAGCAGCCCTCAGGGGGGCGCCGGTATTTCACCCCTCCACTTT. Its protein product is CASSPQGGAGISPLHF. The complete variable domain, with remaining parts taken from reference TRBV5-4 and TRBJ1-6, reads ETGVTQSPTHLIKTRGQQVTLRCSSQSGHNTVSWYQQALGQGPQFIFQYYREEENGRGNFPPRFSGLQFPNYSSELNVNALELDDSALYLCASSPQGGAGISPLHFGNGTRLTVT.

This clone was seen once. The genes are TRBV7-9 and TRBJ2-5, with D perhaps TRBD2 (6 bases). The CDR3 spans 12 residues. Per the germline V gene, CDR1 is SEHNR and CDR2 is FQNEAQ (reference sequence). With 7 bases removed from V and 3 bases from J, the gap between germline ends came to 9 bases. The CDR3 sequence is CASTGGEETQYF. In nucleotides, the CDR3 is TGTGCCAGCACCGGGGGAGAAGAGACCCAGTACTTC.

V usage is TRBV2 and J usage is TRBJ2-1; 7 bases match TRBD2. Germline lookup yields CDR1 SNHLY and CDR2 FYNNEI. V shed 7 bases and J 7 bases; nucleotides not matched to a gene: 7. CDR3 length: 13 residues. In DNA form, the CDR3 reads TGTGCCAGCAAGGCCGGGACTAAAAATGAGCAGTTCTTC. This translates into CASKAGTKNEQFF.

This sequence joins TRBV13 and TRBJ2-3; D gene unclear. Germline V gene data show CDR1 as PRHDT and CDR2 as FYEKMQ (reference sequence). This CDR3 spans 16 amino acids. Trimming took 8 bases from V and 2 from J, leaving 20 bases between them. DNA of the CDR3: TGTGCCAGCGCCCCGAGTGGGCTATACAACACAGATACGCAGTATTTT. Translated, it gives CASAPSGLYNTDTQYF.

The gene calls are TRBV18 and TRBJ2-1, with D perhaps matching TRBD2 (5 bases). CDR3 length: 15 residues. V dropped 3 bases and J dropped 8 bases, with 17 bases sitting between them. CDR1 is KGHSH and CDR2 is LQKENI in the germline V gene. CDR3 sequence: CASSPPGSVGDEQFF. DNA of the CDR3: TGTGCCAGCTCACCCCCGGGCTCTGTCGGGGATGAGCAGTTCTTC.